This entry is about one TCR beta chain. This sample is drawn from a study of Ad26.COV2.S vaccination and SARS-CoV-2 variants. Study-level background: Ad26.COV2.S, an intramuscular injection, was given once or twice 56 days apart.

CDR3 size: 12 residues. Germline assignment: CDR1 SGHRS and CDR2 YFSETQ. V lost 2 bases and J 3 bases, leaving 6 bases between the germline ends. Method: immunoSEQ multiplex PCR; TCRdb's copy keeps in-frame clones and lacks some. The table includes about 680,000 clones, around 92% detected once. Treatment in this sample: roughly 20 received Ad26.COV2.S at low or high dose, single or two shots; 5 received placebo; per-sample allocation not given. Collection of the samples took place on day 63 after the first injection of vaccine or placebo. The rearrangement uses TRBV5-1 and TRBJ2-7, with unresolved D. The sequenced sample was peripheral blood, obtained in a trial of Ad26.COV2.S vaccine versus placebo. The sequence was collected from a person aged 18-65 years who received the Ad26.COV2.S COVID-19 vaccine or a placebo. In nucleotides, the CDR3 is TGCGCCAGCAGCTTCGACATCTACGAGCAGTACTTC. Its protein is CASSFDIYEQYF.